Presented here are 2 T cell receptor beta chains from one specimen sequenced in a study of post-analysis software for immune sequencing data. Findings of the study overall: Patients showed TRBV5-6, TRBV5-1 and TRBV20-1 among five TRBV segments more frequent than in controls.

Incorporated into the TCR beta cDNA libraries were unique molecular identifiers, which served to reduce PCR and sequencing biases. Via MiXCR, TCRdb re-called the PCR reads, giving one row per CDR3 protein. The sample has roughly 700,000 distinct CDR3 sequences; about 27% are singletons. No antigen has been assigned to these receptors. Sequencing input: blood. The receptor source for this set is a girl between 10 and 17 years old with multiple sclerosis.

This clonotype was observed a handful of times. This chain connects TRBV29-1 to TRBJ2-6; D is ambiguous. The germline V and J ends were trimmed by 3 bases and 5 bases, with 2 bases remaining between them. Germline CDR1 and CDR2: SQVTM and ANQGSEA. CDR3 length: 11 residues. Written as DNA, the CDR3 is TGCAGCGTTGAGTGGGCCAACGTCCTGACTTTC. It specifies CSVEWANVLTF.

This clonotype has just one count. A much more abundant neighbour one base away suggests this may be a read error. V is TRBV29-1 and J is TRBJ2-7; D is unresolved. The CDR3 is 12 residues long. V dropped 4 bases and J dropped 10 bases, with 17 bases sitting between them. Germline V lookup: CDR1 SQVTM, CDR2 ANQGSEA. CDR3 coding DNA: TGCAGCGTTGCAGCAGCCAAGGTGGCCCAGTACTTC. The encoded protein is CSVAAAKVAQYF.